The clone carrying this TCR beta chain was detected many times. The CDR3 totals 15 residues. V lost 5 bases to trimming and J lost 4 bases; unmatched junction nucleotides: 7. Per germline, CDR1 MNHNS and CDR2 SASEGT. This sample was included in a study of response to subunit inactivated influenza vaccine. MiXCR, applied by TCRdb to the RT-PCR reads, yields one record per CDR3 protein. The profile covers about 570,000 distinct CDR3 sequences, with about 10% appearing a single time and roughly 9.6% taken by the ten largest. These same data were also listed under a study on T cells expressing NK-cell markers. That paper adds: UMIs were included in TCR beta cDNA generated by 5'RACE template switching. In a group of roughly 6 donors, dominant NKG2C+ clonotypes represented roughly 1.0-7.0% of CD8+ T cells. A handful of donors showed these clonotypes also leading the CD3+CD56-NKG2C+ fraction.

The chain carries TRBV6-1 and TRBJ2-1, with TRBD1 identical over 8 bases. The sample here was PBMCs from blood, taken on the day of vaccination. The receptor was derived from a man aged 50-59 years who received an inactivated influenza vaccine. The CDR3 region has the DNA TGTGCCAGCAGTCTTCGACAGGGGCAGTACAATGAGCAGTTCTTC. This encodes CASSLRQGQYNEQFF.